The rows below give T cell receptor beta chains drawn from one sample of a study of TIL therapy for anti-PD-1-resistant metastatic lung cancer. This table comes from immunoSEQ multiplex PCR, and its TCRdb copy is limited to in-frame clones, with some not included. Of over 15,000 clones listed, 75% to 80% are singletons. This sample comprised blood, obtained at baseline. All receptors come from a person aged 30 to 80 with non-small cell lung cancer. Both conserved end residues are part of each CDR3. The D gene is left open where the match is weak. Clone size appears in some rows only: once, few, many, or a class for an expanded clone.

J gene: TRBJ1-2; D gene: TRBD1; V gene: TRBV5-6; clone size: .; CDR3 DNA: TGTGCCAGCAGCTTTACAGGGGTCTACTATGGCTACACCTTC; CDR3 protein: CASSFTGVYYGYTF
J gene: TRBJ2-6; D gene: TRBD1; V gene: TRBV28; clone size: .; CDR3 DNA: TGTGCCAGCAGTTTTCGGACAGGGGGTTACTCTGGGGCCAACGTCCTGACTTTC; CDR3 protein: CASSFRTGGYSGANVLTF
J gene: TRBJ2-1; D gene: TRBD2; V gene: TRBV7-2; clone size: .; CDR3 DNA: TGTGCCAGCAGCATTAGCGGGGGCAACAATGAGCAGTTCTTC; CDR3 protein: CASSISGGNNEQFF
J gene: TRBJ2-3; D gene: .; V gene: TRBV4-3; clone size: .; CDR3 DNA: TGCGCCAGCAGCCAAGCGGGTGCAGATACGCAGTATTTT; CDR3 protein: CASSQAGADTQYF
J gene: TRBJ2-1; D gene: .; V gene: TRBV4-1; clone size: .; CDR3 DNA: TGCGCCAGCAGCCAAGAAAAAACAGGCGAGGCGATTGAGCAGTTCTTC; CDR3 protein: CASSQEKTGEAIEQFF
J gene: TRBJ2-5; D gene: .; V gene: TRBV28; clone size: few; CDR3 DNA: TGTGCCAGCAGTGGGGCCGGGACCCAAGAGACCCAGTACTTC; CDR3 protein: CASSGAGTQETQYF
J gene: TRBJ1-6; D gene: .; V gene: TRBV9; clone size: few; CDR3 DNA: TGTGCCAGCAGCGGCCAGGGAAGTGGATCACCCCTCCACTTT; CDR3 protein: CASSGQGSGSPLHF
J gene: TRBJ2-7; D gene: .; V gene: TRBV12-3/TRBV12-4; clone size: .; CDR3 DNA: TGTGCCAGCAGTAATATGCAGGGCATCGAGCAGTACTTC; CDR3 protein: CASSNMQGIEQYF
J gene: TRBJ2-5; D gene: TRBD1; V gene: TRBV7-9; clone size: .; CDR3 DNA: TGTGCCAGCAGGTCCGGGACAGGGGACTTGGGGACCCAGTACTTC; CDR3 protein: CASRSGTGDLGTQYF
J gene: TRBJ2-5; D gene: TRBD1; V gene: TRBV3-1/TRBV3-2; clone size: .; CDR3 DNA: TGTGCCAGCAGCTCGCGGACAGGTCAGAAGGGTGACACCCAGTACTTC; CDR3 protein: CASSSRTGQKGDTQYF